This T cell receptor (beta chain) comes out of a study of technical replicates of blood from a few donors. Libraries were prepared by immunoSEQ multiplex PCR; TCRdb keeps only in-frame clonotypes and omits some of them. The table records under 95,000 clones, around 94% of them present only once. Germline V gene data show CDR1 as LGHNA and CDR2 as YNFKEQ. The CDR3 totals 15 residues. The V gene end was trimmed by 1 base and the J gene end by 6 bases; junction bases not matched to a gene: 6. The receptor comes from a human donor in good health. This rearrangement joins TRBV4-2 to TRBJ2-7; 10 nucleotides match TRBD2. The specimen sequenced was T cells isolated from PBMCs. This CDR3 reads CASSQGSGGAFEQYF. The DNA of the CDR3 is TGTGCCAGCAGCCAAGGAAGCGGGGGGGCGTTCGAGCAGTACTTC.